The TCR beta chain under discussion was sequenced for a study of T cells in Graves' hyperthyroidism and ophthalmopathy. Amplification of TCR beta CDR3 regions used RNA as the template. Using the HTBI primer set, a first-round RT-PCR was run on the TCR CDR3. MiXCR, run by TCRdb on the multiplex PCR reads, gives a single entry per CDR3 protein. The sample contains fewer than 200,000 distinct CDR3 sequences, about a sixth of which appear only once. Germline CDR1 and CDR2: KGHDR and SFDVKD. V was clipped by 7 bases and J by 8 bases, with 13 bases between them. The CDR3 runs 12 residues. Regarding the study as a whole: Most clonotypes expanded in the thyroid (above 0.001) were also present in blood.

Diagnosis of hyperthyroidism was new in patients aged 18 to 65, and its duration was under 2 months. The sample holds a few counts of this clonotype. The antigen is unknown. The chain carries TRBV24-1 and TRBJ1-2; D remains unclear. The material sequenced was blood. The TCR comes from a woman in her fifties or sixties with Graves' hyperthyroidism. CDR3 sequence (DNA): TGTGCCACCAGCCCAGGAGTAGGCGGCTACACCTTC. Translated: CATSPGVGGYTF.